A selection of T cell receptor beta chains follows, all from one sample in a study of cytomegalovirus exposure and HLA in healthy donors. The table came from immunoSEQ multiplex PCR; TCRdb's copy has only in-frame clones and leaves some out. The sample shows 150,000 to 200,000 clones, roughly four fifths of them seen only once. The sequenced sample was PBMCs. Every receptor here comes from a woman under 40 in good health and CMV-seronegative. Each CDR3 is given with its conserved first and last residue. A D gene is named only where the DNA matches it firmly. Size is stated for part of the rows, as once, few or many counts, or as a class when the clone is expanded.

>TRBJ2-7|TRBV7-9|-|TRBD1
TGTGCCAGCAGCGTAGACCGGACAGGGTATTCGTACGAGCAGTACTTC
CASSVDRTGYSYEQYF
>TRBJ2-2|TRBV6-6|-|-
TGTGCCAGCAGAAACTGGGGCCAGCGGAACACCGGGGAGCTGTTTTTT
CASRNWGQRNTGELFF
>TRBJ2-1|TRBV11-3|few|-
TGTGCCAGCAGCTTGTTTAGTTACAATGAGCAGTTCTTC
CASSLFSYNEQFF
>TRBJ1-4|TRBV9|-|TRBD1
TGTGCCAGCAGCGTAGGGGGGGACAGTAATGAAAAACTGTTTTTT
CASSVGGDSNEKLFF
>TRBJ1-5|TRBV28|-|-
TGTGCCAGCAGTTTGGGGCAATGGGTAGATCAGCCCCAGCATTTT
CASSLGQWVDQPQHF
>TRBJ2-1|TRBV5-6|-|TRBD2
TGTGCCAGCAGCTTGGCATCGGGAGGAACAGACAATGAGCAGTTCTTC
CASSLASGGTDNEQFF
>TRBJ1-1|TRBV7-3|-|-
TGTGCCAGCAGCTTACAGGCTAACACTGAAGCTTTCTTT
CASSLQANTEAFF
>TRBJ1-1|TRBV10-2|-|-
TGCGCCAGCAGTGAACAGAGGAACACTGAAGCTTTCTTT
CASSEQRNTEAFF
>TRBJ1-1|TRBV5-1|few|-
TGCGCCAGCAGCTTGGGTCAGGGGTCTGGTACTGAAGCTTTCTTT
CASSLGQGSGTEAFF
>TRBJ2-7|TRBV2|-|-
TGTGCCAGCAGTGACACTTACGAGCAGTACTTC
CASSDTYEQYF
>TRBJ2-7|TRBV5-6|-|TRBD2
TGTGCCAGCAGCTCCGGGACTAGCTCCTACGAGCAGTACTTC
CASSSGTSSYEQYF
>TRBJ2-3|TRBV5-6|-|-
TGTGCCAGCAGCTTCGTTACGGGAGATACGCAGTATTTT
CASSFVTGDTQYF
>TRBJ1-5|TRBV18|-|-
TGTGCCAGCTCACAGGGAGGCAATCAGCCCCAGCATTTT
CASSQGGNQPQHF
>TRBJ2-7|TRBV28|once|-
TGTGCCAGCAGTTTACCCCACAAAGCCTACGAGCAGTACTTC
CASSLPHKAYEQYF
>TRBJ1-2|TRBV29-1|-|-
TGCAGCGGTGCCCTGAGCGGCTATGGCTACACCTTC
CSGALSGYGYTF
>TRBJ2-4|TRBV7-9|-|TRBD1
TGTGCCAGCAGCTCGCGGACAGGGTTGAACAGTCAGTACTTC
CASSSRTGLNSQYF
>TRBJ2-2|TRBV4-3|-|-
TGCGCCAGCAGCCAAGATCCGCGTGTTGGGGGCGCGGCCGGGGAGCTGTTTTTT
CASSQDPRVGGAAGELFF
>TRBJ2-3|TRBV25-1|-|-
TGTGCCAGCAGGACTACAGATACGCAGTATTTT
CASRTTDTQYF
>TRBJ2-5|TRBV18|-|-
TGTGCCAGCTCACCACAACAGGGCCAAGAGACCCAGTACTTC
CASSPQQGQETQYF
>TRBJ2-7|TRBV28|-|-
TGTGCCAGCAGGAGGTTCGGACTTTACTCCTACGAGCAGTACTTC
CASRRFGLYSYEQYF
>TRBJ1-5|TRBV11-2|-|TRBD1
TGTGCCAGCAGCCCGGCCCTTGGACAGGGTACTCAGCCCCAGCATTTT
CASSPALGQGTQPQHF
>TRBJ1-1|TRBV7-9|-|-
TGTGCCAGCAGCCTGGGGCCCTCCATGAACACTGAAGCTTTCTTT
CASSLGPSMNTEAFF
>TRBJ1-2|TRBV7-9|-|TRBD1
TGTGCCAGCAGCGCCCACAGGGGTGGTGACTATGGCTACACCTTC
CASSAHRGGDYGYTF
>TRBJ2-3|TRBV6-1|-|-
TGTGCCAGCAGTGAAGACGGTGTATGGACAGATACGCAGTATTTT
CASSEDGVWTDTQYF
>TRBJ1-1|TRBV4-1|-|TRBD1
TGCGCCAGCAGCCAAGTTCCTCCAGGGGGAGACATGAACACTGAAGCTTTCTTT
CASSQVPPGGDMNTEAFF